This T cell receptor beta chain originates from a study of OX40 agonist ivuxolimab in advanced cancers. Overall study: Males comprised 82.7% of the group, whose mean age was approximately 62 years (range roughly 23 to 80). People who had prior anti-PD-1, anti-PD-L1 or anti-CTLA-4 therapy could take part, and under 45% had some.

Study results and limitations: By week 6 at 0.1 to 3.0 mg/kg, blood CD4+ and CD8+ T cells had expanded clonally. CD8+ T cells showed, on average, more clonal expansion than CD4+ cells.

Germline loops: CDR1 SQVTM, CDR2 ANQGSEA. The CDR3 sequence is 13 residues long. V gave up 6 bases and J gave up 3 bases, with 11 bases separating them. Note on this clone: Its target is unknown.

Clones were read by immunoSEQ multiplex PCR, and TCRdb kept only the in-frame ones, dropping some. The table lists more than 85,000 clones, over 85% of them singletons. Sequenced here: CD4+ or CD8+ T cells sorted from blood, sampled in a trial of the OX40 agonist ivuxolimab. The receptor was isolated from an adult with an advanced solid tumor such as melanoma, head and neck, liver or kidney cancer. The chain has TRBV29-1 and TRBJ1-4; D gene ambiguous. The CDR3 DNA is TGCAGCGTCCCATCTGGTGCTAATGAAAAACTGTTTTTT. Protein sequence: CSVPSGANEKLFF.